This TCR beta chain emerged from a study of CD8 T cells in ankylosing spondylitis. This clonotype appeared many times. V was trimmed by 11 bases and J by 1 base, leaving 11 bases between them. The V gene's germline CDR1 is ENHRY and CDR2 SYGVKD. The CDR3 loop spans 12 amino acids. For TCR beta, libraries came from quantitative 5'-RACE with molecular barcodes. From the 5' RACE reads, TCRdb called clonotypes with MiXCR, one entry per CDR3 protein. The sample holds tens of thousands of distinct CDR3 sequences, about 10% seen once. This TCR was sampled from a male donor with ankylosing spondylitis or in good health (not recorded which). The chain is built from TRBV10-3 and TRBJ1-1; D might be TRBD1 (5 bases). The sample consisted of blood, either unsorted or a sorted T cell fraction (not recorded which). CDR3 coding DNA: TGTGCCGTGACCCAGGGGAACACTGAAGCTTTCTTT. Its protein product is CAVTQGNTEAFF.